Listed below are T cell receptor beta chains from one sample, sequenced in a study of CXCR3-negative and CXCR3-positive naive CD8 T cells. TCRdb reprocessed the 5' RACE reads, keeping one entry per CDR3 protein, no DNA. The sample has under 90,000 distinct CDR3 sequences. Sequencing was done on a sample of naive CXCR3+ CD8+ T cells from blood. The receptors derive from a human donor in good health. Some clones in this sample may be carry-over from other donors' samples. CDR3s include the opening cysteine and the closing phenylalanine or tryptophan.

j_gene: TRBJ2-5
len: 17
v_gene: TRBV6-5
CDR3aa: CASSQGLAGGDSKTQYF

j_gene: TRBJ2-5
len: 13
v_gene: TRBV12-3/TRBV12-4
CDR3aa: CASSILAGETQYF

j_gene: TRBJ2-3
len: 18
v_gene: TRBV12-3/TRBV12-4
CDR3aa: CASGIGLAGDDRTDTQYF

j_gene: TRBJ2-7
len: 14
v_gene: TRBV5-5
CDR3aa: CASSLIGSFYEQYF

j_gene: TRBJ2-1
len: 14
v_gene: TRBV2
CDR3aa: CASNSRDRDHEQFF

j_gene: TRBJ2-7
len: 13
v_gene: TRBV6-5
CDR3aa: CASSYSGAYEQYF

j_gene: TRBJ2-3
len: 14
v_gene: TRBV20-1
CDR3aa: CSARAAGWGDTQYF

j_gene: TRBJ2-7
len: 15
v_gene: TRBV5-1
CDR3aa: CASSTEPGWAYEQYF

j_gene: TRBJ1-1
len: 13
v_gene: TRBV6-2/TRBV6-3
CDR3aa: CASSPDRPLEAFF

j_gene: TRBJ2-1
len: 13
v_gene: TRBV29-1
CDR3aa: CSVPRRYYNEQFF

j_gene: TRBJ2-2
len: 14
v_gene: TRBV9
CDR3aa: CASSGTAGTGELFF

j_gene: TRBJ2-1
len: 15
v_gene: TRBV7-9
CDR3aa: CASSSLAGASNERFF

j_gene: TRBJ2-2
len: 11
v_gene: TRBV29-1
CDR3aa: CSGGTTGELFF

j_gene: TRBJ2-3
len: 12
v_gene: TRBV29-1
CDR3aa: CSASTGVDTQYF

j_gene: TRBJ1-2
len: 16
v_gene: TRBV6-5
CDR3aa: CASSFGAQELDYGYTF

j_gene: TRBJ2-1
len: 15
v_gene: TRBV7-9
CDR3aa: CASSLAGPLRNEQFF

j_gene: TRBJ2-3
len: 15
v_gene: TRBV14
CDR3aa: CASSQDMGPRVTQYF

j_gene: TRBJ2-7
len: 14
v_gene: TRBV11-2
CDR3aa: CASSRPGQGYEQYF

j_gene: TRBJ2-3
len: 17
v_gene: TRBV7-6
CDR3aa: CASSFGSGRGPTDTQYF

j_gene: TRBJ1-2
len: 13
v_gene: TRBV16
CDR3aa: CASSPPGNYGYAF

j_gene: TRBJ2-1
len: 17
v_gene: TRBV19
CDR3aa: CASSIGGGGSSYNEQFF

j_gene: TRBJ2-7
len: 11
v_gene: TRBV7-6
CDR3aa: CASTTFGEQYF

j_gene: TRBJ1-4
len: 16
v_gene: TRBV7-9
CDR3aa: CASSLSTEATNEKLFF

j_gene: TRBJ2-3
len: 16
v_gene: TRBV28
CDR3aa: CASSLEVREAGDTQYF

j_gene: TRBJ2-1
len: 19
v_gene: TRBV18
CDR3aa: CASSPLVRLAGSSYNEQFF

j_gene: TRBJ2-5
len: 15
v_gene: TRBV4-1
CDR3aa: CASSQAVRGRETQYF

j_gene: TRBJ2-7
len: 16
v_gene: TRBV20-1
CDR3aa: CSAQAPQRDTIYEQYF

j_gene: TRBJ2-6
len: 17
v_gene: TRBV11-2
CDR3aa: CASSLAPGTPGANVLTF

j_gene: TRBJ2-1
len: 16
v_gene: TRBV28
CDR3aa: CASSSPWESSYNEQFF

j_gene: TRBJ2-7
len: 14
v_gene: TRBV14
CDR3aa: CASSHTQGFHEQYF

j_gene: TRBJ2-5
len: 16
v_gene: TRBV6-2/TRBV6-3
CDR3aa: CASSPGYDAYQETQYF

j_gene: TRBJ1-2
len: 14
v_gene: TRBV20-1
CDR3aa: CSARDIDRDYGYTF

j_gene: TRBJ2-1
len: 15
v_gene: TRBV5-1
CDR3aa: CASSTGLAAYNEQFF

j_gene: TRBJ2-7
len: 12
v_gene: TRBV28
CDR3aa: CASSLTRYEQYF

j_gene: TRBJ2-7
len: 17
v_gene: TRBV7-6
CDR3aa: CASSLRSQALAGDEQYF

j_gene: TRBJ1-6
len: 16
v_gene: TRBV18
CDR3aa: CASSPARGGANSPLHF

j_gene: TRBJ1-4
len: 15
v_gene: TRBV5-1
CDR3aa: CASSLVTASNEKLFF

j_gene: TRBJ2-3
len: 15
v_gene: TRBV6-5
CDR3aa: CASSPLAGPTDTQYF

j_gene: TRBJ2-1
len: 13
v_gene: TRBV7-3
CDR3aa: CASSLAGGNEQFF

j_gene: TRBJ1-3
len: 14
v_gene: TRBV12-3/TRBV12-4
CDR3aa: CASNSGLAGNTIYF

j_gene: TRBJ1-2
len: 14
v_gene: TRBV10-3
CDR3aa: CAISRRRGRYGYTF

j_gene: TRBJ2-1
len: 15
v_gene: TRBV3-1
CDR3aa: CASSQGGLAYNEQFF

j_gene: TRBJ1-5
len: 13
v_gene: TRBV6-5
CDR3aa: CASSLRDNQPQHF

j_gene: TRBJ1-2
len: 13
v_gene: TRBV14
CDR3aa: CASSQTKYYGYTF

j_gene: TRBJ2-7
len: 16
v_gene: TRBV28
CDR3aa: CASSLGLAGEFEEQYF

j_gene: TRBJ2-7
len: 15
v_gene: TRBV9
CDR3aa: CASSVGASQPYEQYF

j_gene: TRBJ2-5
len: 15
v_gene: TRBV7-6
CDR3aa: CASSLALRVQETQYF

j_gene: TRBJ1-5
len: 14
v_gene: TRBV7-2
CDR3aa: CASSLAQGHQPQHF

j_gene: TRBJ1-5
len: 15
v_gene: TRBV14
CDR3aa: CASSQDPRGNQPQHF

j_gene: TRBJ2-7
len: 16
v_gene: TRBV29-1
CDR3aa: CSVEDRDGGNSYEQYF

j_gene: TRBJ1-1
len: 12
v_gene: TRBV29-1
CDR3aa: CSVASWGAEAFF

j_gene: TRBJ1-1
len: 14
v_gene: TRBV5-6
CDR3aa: CASSLAQRGTEAFF

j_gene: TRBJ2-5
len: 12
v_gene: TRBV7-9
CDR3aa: CASSLGEETQYF

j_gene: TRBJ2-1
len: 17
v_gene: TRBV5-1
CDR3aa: CASSLAERGGSYNEQFF

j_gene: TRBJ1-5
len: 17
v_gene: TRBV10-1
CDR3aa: CASSVNRAPDDNQPQHF